The 18 T cell receptor beta chains below were found in one sample sequenced in a study of response to subunit inactivated influenza vaccine (dated by TCRdb to between 2018 and 2020). Preparation of the library involved RT-PCR. The sample was run on an Illumina HiSeq 2500. Through fastp at Q25 and MiXCR, TCRdb rebuilt clones from the public reads, retaining in-frame beta chains. A single entry per CDR3 protein holds the most common genes and DNA from its merged rows. Recorded for this sample are around 250,000 distinct CDR3 sequences; more than 10% of them occurred a single time. The top ten constitute less than 8.5% of the sample. Specimen: non-naive T cells sorted from PBMCs, collected roughly 15 days before vaccination. The sample's cell subset or site label is to be understood as: memory T cell fraction. The receptor set was obtained from a man aged 50 to 60 who received an inactivated influenza vaccine. Donor details come from another sample of the same person, matched by shared clones.

This clonotype occurred a few times. The V call is TRBV15, the J call TRBJ2-3, with 9 bases matching TRBD2. The CDR3 is 16 amino acids. Per germline, CDR1 LNHNV and CDR2 YYDKDF (reference sequence). The V gene end was trimmed by 6 bases and the J gene end by 4 bases; junction bases not matched to a gene: 11. CDR3 residues: CATSINPAGGPDTQYF. DNA for the CDR3: TGTGCCACCAGTATCAACCCAGCGGGGGGTCCAGATACGCAGTATTTT.

As concerns this clonotype: A junction boundary mismatches the germline segment, possibly from a read error. This chain links TRBV4-1 with TRBJ2-4; tentatively, D is TRBD1 (5 bases). Germline V lookup: CDR1 MGHRA, CDR2 YSYEKL. The CDR3 totals 17 residues. The CDR3 sequence: CASSQDHGRAAKNIHYF. CDR3 coding DNA: TGCGCCAGCAGCCAAGATCACGGCAGGGCGGCCAAAAACATTCACTACTTC.

This clonotype was seen ten or more times. The V and J genes are TRBV12-3 or TRBV12-4 and TRBJ1-2; D uncertain. The CDR3 totals 13 residues. With 3 bases removed from V and 4 bases from J, the gap between germline ends came to 9 bases. CDR3 coding DNA: TGTGCCAGCAGTTTGGTGAATGGCTATGGCTACACCTTC. This encodes CASSLVNGYGYTF.

This clonotype was counted a few times. The V gene is TRBV3-1, the J gene TRBJ2-1, with unresolved D. The CDR3 spans 17 residues. Germline V CDR1 and CDR2: LGHDT, YNNKEL (reference sequence). Between the trimmed V and J ends, which lost 1 base and 4 bases, there was a span of 17 bases. The DNA for the CDR3 is TGTGCCAGCAGCCAAGGTCTAAGAGCGACCGGGTACAATGAGCAGTTCTTC. Its translation is CASSQGLRATGYNEQFF.

The V call is TRBV4-3, the J call TRBJ2-5; D is ambiguous. V was cut by 1 base and J by 0 bases, with 9 bases left in between. CDR1 and CDR2 (germline): LGHNA, YSLEER. This CDR3 is built from 15 residues. The CDR3 sequence is CASSQGVGYQETQYF. The CDR3, as DNA: TGCGCCAGCAGCCAAGGAGTGGGGTACCAAGAGACCCAGTACTTC.

The chain has TRBV4-1 and TRBJ2-4; 10 bases map to TRBD2. The CDR3 is 16 residues long. J lost 6 bases, V lost 3 bases, and 8 bases had no gene match. Germline values: CDR1 MGHRA, CDR2 YSYEKL. CDR3 region: CASSHPIAGGGNIQYF. The CDR3 nucleotides are TGCGCCAGCAGCCATCCCATAGCGGGAGGCGGAAACATTCAGTACTTC.

V and J are TRBV7-8 and TRBJ1-1, with a possible D match to TRBD1 (5 bases). Germline-derived CDR1 and CDR2 are SGHVS and FQNEAQ. V gave up 4 bases and J gave up 4 bases, with 16 bases separating them. The CDR3 is made up of 15 amino acids. CDR3: CASSYRDFQGTEAFF. DNA of the CDR3: TGTGCCAGCAGCTACCGGGACTTCCAGGGCACTGAAGCTTTCTTT.

This clonotype was observed at least ten times. This sequence joins TRBV15 and TRBJ2-3; perhaps TRBD1 as D (5 bases). V lost 0 bases, J lost 7 bases, and 8 bases lay in between. There are 13 residues in the CDR3. CDR1 is LNHNV and CDR2 is YYDKDF in the germline V gene (reference sequence). CDR3 amino acids: CATSRDKGYTQYF. The CDR3 nucleotides read TGTGCCACCAGCAGAGATAAGGGGTATACGCAGTATTTT.

There are many counts of this clonotype. This rearrangement joins TRBV7-9 to TRBJ2-7; 8 nucleotides agree with TRBD1. Germline trimming cut 4 bases from V and 6 bases from J; bases unmatched to any gene: 14. There are 16 residues in the CDR3. Germline lookup yields CDR1 SEHNR and CDR2 FQNEAQ (reference sequence). This CDR3 reads CASSSTPDRAVGEQYF. The CDR3 nucleotides are TGTGCCAGCAGCTCAACTCCGGACAGGGCCGTCGGCGAGCAGTACTTC.

This clonotype was observed at least ten times. The V and J genes are TRBV7-9 and TRBJ2-7; 10 positions match TRBD2. The J segment lost 6 bases and the V segment lost 2 bases, leaving 13 bases of the junction unmatched. CDR1 is SEHNR, CDR2 FQNEAQ, per germline (reference sequence). This CDR3 is 17 amino acids long. The CDR3 loop reads CASSLRPSGSIVPEQYF. DNA of the CDR3: TGTGCCAGCAGCTTACGACCTAGCGGGAGTATAGTACCCGAGCAGTACTTC. Combining the CDR3 with reference TRBV7-9 and TRBJ2-7 gives the whole variable domain DTGVSQNPRHKITKRGQNVTFRCDPISEHNRLYWYRQTLGQGPEFLTYFQNEAQLEKSRLLSDRFSAERPKGSFSTLEIQRTEQGDSAMYLCASSLRPSGSIVPEQYFGPGTRLTVT.

The chain recombines TRBV14 with TRBJ2-4, with TRBD1 matching 7 bases. Germline values: CDR1 SGHDN, CDR2 FVKESK. The CDR3 totals 16 residues. J lost 6 bases, V lost 4 bases, and 12 bases had no gene match. CDR3 bases: TGTGCCAGCAGCCTAACCGCAGACAGGGCGGGAAACATTCAGTACTTC. Encoded protein: CASSLTADRAGNIQYF.

This clonotype came up a few times. V gene TRBV6-1 combines with J gene TRBJ1-3; unclear D gene. The ends were cut back, 2 bases at V and 9 bases at J, with 14 bases in the middle. Germline CDR1 is MNHNS and CDR2 is SASEGT. This CDR3 spans 14 amino acids. For the CDR3, the DNA is TGTGCCAGCAGTGAAAGAACTGGTGTAACCACCATATATTTT. Translation gives CASSERTGVTTIYF.

The chain combines TRBV5-1 with TRBJ2-5, with 7 nucleotides matching TRBD2. The V and J ends lost 5 bases and 5 bases, in that order; junction bases with no gene match: 0. Germline CDR1 SGHRS, CDR2 YFSETQ. This CDR3 is 11 amino acids long. The DNA for the CDR3 is TGCGCCAGCAGACTAGCGGAGACCCAGTACTTC. Protein: CASRLAETQYF.

This rearrangement joins TRBV7-2 to TRBJ2-7, with no clear D. V was pared by 1 base and J by 0 bases, with 7 bases between. The CDR3 runs 14 residues. The V gene's germline CDR1 is SGHTA and CDR2 FQGNSA. Written as DNA, the CDR3 is TGTGCCAGCAGCTTAGTGGTGAGCTCCTACGAGCAGTACTTC. It encodes CASSLVVSSYEQYF.

This clonotype was counted a few times. The chain has TRBV5-5 and TRBJ2-7; D may be TRBD2 (6 bases). Trimming took off 4 bases at V and 3 bases at J, with 11 bases between the two ends. The CDR3 covers 13 residues. Per the germline V gene, CDR1 is SGHKS and CDR2 is YYEKEE (reference sequence). The CDR3 loop is CASSRRDFYEQYF. CDR3 DNA: TGTGCCAGCAGCCGGAGGGACTTCTACGAGCAGTACTTC.

This clonotype has a count of ten or more. J is TRBJ1-4 and V is TRBV4-3, with TRBD1 identical over 9 bases. Germline V gene lookup returns CDR1 LGHNA and CDR2 YSLEER. Germline trimming cut 4 bases from V and 6 bases from J; bases unmatched to any gene: 18. CDR3 length equals 19 residues. The CDR3 loop is CASSPKGTGGGLGDEKLFF. CDR3 bases: TGCGCCAGCAGCCCCAAGGGAACAGGGGGCGGGCTGGGAGATGAAAAACTGTTTTTT.

The chain has TRBV5-1 and TRBJ2-3, with 7 bases aligning to TRBD1. This CDR3 has 16 amino acids. V lost 4 bases to trimming and J lost 5 bases; unmatched junction nucleotides: 13. Per germline, CDR1 SGHRS and CDR2 YFSETQ. CDR3 in amino acids: CASSRDSREVGDTQYF. The DNA of the CDR3 is TGCGCCAGCAGCAGGGACAGCCGAGAGGTAGGAGATACGCAGTATTTT.

This clonotype has a handful of counts. The chain combines TRBV10-3 with TRBJ1-2; D remains ambiguous. Germline CDR1 ENHRY, CDR2 SYGVKD. There are 12 residues in the CDR3. V gave up 10 bases and J gave up 5 bases, with 14 bases separating them. The CDR3 loop is CATLSPTYGYTF. The CDR3 nucleotides read TGTGCCACACTCAGCCCTACTTATGGCTACACCTTC.